The next 30 T cell receptor beta chains were all read from a single sample in a study of vaccination and CD4 T cells after COVID-19. Their specific antigens are unknown. Scientists ran DNA taken from cultured CD4+ T cells through the Oncomine TCR Beta short-read assay for sequencing. TCRdb reprocessed the PCR reads with MiXCR, giving one entry per CDR3 protein. The profile shows roughly 10,000 distinct CDR3 sequences, approximately 59% of them singletons. Treatment meaning: approximately 11-day PBMC culture with coronavirus spike peptide pools or control peptides (ViraFEST assay). Sequencing was performed on CD4+ T cells from blood, cultured in vitro. These receptors came from a human donor who had recovered from COVID-19.

In the case of this clonotype: Germline is not matched at one junction end, which may reflect a read error. This chain links TRBV7-7 with TRBJ2-7; 9 nucleotides align to TRBD2. Germline values: CDR1 SSHAT, CDR2 FNYEAQ (reference sequence). CDR3 length equals 13 residues. The CDR3 is CASSAGLANEQYF. CDR3 DNA: TGTGCTAGCAGCGCGGGACTAGCAAACGAGCAGTACTTC. Full variable domain (rest looked up from reference TRBV7-7 and TRBJ2-7): GAGVSQSPRYKVTKRGQDVTLRCDPISSHATLYWYQQALGQGPEFLTYFNYEAQPDKSGLPSDRFSAERPEGSISTLTIQRTEQRDSAMYRCASSAGLANEQYFGPGTRLTVT.

V and J are TRBV7-2 and TRBJ2-1, with a tentative D call TRBD2 (6 bases). V lost 5 bases and J 9 bases, leaving 14 bases between the germline ends. CDR3 length: 13 residues. The germline gives CDR1 SGHTA, CDR2 FQGNSA. Here the CDR3 DNA reads TGTGCCAGCAGCGAGAGACTAGTGGGTGAGCAGTTCTTC. It specifies CASSERLVGEQFF. Looking up the rest from reference TRBV7-2 and TRBJ2-1 gives the full variable domain: GAGVSQSPSNKVTEKGKDVELRCDPISGHTALYWYRQSLGQGLEFLIYFQGNSAPDKSGLPSDRFSAERTGGSVSTLTIQRTQQEDSAVYLCASSERLVGEQFFGPGTRLTVL.

The CDR3 here is CASSQQGGWTEAFF. CDR3 DNA: TGCGCCAGCAGCCAACAGGGTGGATGGACTGAAGCTTTCTTT. This sequence joins TRBV5-1 and TRBJ1-1, with D possibly matching TRBD1 (6 bases). CDR1 is SGHRS and CDR2 is YFSETQ in the germline V gene. V was cut by 4 bases and J by 5 bases, with 15 bases left in between. The CDR3 contains 14 residues.

This clonotype was seen only a few times. The V call is TRBV27, the J call TRBJ1-1; no reliable D call. V lost 6 bases to trimming and J lost 1 base, with 12 bases between them. Germline values: CDR1 MNHEY, CDR2 SMNVEV (reference sequence). The CDR3 is made up of 14 amino acids. The CDR3 DNA is TGTGCCAGCAGCCCGGGTGGAAGGAACACTGAAGCTTTCTTT. Residues: CASSPGGRNTEAFF.

This chain uses TRBV2 with TRBJ2-2, with 9 bases lining up with TRBD1. From germline, CDR1 is SNHLY and CDR2 FYNNEI. V was clipped by 7 bases and J by 5 bases; unmatched bases: 5. The CDR3 is 14 amino acids. As DNA, the CDR3 is TGTGCCAGCATCGGGACAGGGTGGACCGGGGAGCTGTTTTTT. Protein product: CASIGTGWTGELFF.

This chain links TRBV6-1 with TRBJ1-5, with D maybe TRBD1 (6 bases). Trimming removed 3 bases from V and 4 bases from J, with 13 bases in between. This CDR3 has 15 residues. The germline V gene has CDR1 MNHNS and CDR2 SASEGT. CDR3 sequence: CASSEYREKNQPQHF. In DNA, the CDR3 is TGTGCCAGCAGTGAGTACAGGGAGAAAAATCAGCCCCAGCATTTT.

The gene calls are TRBV2 and TRBJ1-2, with TRBD1 identical over 7 bases. CDR3 length equals 11 residues. Trimming took 8 bases from V and 6 from J; bases not matched to a gene: 3. Germline-derived CDR1 and CDR2 are SNHLY and FYNNEI. DNA for the CDR3: TGTGCCAGCTTCCAGGGGGATGGCTACACCTTC. It yields the protein CASFQGDGYTF. Using reference TRBV2 and TRBJ1-2 for the parts outside the CDR3, the full variable domain is EPEVTQTPSHQVTQMGQEVILRCVPISNHLYFYWYRQILGQKVEFLVSFYNNEISEKSEIFDDQFSVERPDGSNFTLKIRSTKLEDSAMYFCASFQGDGYTFGSGTRLTVV.

The V and J genes are TRBV25-1 and TRBJ1-6; D unclear. V dropped 5 bases and J dropped 6 bases, with 8 bases sitting between them. This CDR3 is built from 13 residues. Germline CDR1 MGHDK, CDR2 SYGVNS. The DNA for the CDR3 is TGTGCCAGCAGTCATGGGGTTAATTCACCCCTCCACTTT. Its translation: CASSHGVNSPLHF.

As DNA, the CDR3 is TGTGCCAGCACGGAGTCCTACGAGCAGTACTTC. Translated: CASTESYEQYF. This chain connects TRBV6-1 to TRBJ2-7; no clear D. The CDR3 is 11 residues long. With 7 bases removed from V and 1 base from J, the gap between germline ends came to 5 bases. Per germline, CDR1 MNHNS and CDR2 SASEGT.

The J gene is TRBJ1-2, the V gene TRBV7-9; unclear D gene. The germline gives CDR1 SEHNR, CDR2 FQNEAQ (reference sequence). The CDR3 totals 12 residues. V was pared by 8 bases and J by 10 bases, with 17 bases between. CDR3 DNA: TGTGCCAGCGGCCTGGCCGGGCAGGACTACACCTTC. It translates to CASGLAGQDYTF.

This clonotype was counted between two and nine times. The chain has TRBV4-3 and TRBJ2-5; D is uncertain. Trimming pared 0 bases from V and 4 bases from J, leaving 6 bases between. CDR1 and CDR2 (germline): LGHNA, YSLEER. This CDR3 has 13 residues. The CDR3 DNA is TGCGCCAGCAGCCAAGATTGGGGAGAGACCCAGTACTTC. It encodes CASSQDWGETQYF.

The chain joins TRBV7-3 to TRBJ2-5, with D perhaps TRBD2 (5 bases). This CDR3 contains 13 residues. Germline CDR1 is SGHTA and CDR2 is FQGTGA. Trimming left V 5 bases short and J 3 bases short, with 10 bases between. Here the CDR3 reads CASSRTREETQYF. Here the CDR3 DNA reads TGTGCCAGCAGCCGAACTAGGGAAGAGACCCAGTACTTC. The full variable domain, with the rest looked up from reference TRBV7-3 and TRBJ2-5, is GAGVSQTPSNKVTEKGKYVELRCDPISGHTALYWYRQSLGQGPEFLIYFQGTGAADDSGLPNDRFFAVRPEGSVSTLKIQRTERGDSAVYLCASSRTREETQYFGPGTRLLVL.

The chain couples TRBV27 to TRBJ1-6, with D hard to call. V dropped 6 bases and J dropped 6 bases, with 15 bases sitting between them. Per germline, CDR1 MNHEY and CDR2 SMNVEV (reference sequence). The CDR3 sequence is 15 residues long. CDR3 sequence reads: CASRITSDFNSPLHF. The CDR3 region has the DNA TGTGCCAGCAGAATCACCTCGGACTTTAATTCACCCCTCCACTTT.

This rearrangement joins TRBV7-9 to TRBJ2-4, with D tentatively TRBD2 (5 bases). Trimming took 1 base from V and 0 from J, leaving 16 bases between them. The germline gives CDR1 SEHNR, CDR2 FQNEAQ (reference sequence). This CDR3 is built from 18 residues. The CDR3, as DNA: TGTGCCAGCAGCTTAGGCGTCTCAGCGGACCTAGCCAAAAACATTCAGTACTTC. Its protein product is CASSLGVSADLAKNIQYF.

The chain links TRBV7-2 to TRBJ2-1; 7 positions match TRBD1. CDR1 and CDR2 from the germline V gene are SGHTA and FQGNSA. Trimming cost V 4 bases and J 10 bases; bases outside gene matches: 10. The CDR3 runs 14 residues. The CDR3 DNA is TGTGCCAGCAGCTCGACAGGGAAGGGTCGGGAGCAGTTCTTC. Amino acid sequence: CASSSTGKGREQFF.

The DNA for the CDR3 is TGTGCCAGCAGTCAGGGGAATGAGGTCCGCACCGGGGAGCTGTTTTTT. Its protein is CASSQGNEVRTGELFF. The V and J genes are TRBV12-3 or TRBV12-4 and TRBJ2-2; TRBD1 might be the D (6 bases). The V gene lost 5 bases and the J gene lost 4 bases, with 17 bases spanning the gap. The CDR3 loop spans 16 amino acids.

The J gene is TRBJ2-7, the V gene TRBV2; TRBD1 matches 10 bases. This CDR3 is 14 amino acids long. Germline V lookup: CDR1 SNHLY, CDR2 FYNNEI. The junction had 6 bases not matched to a gene; V was cut back by 4 bases and J by 6 bases. The CDR3 DNA is TGTGCCAGCAGTGGGGAGACAGGGGGCGGCGAGCAGTACTTC. Translation gives CASSGETGGGEQYF.

The rearrangement joins TRBV20-1 to TRBJ2-3; weak D call: TRBD2 (6 bases). The V gene's germline CDR1 is DFQATT and CDR2 SNEGSKA (reference sequence). CDR3 length: 17 amino acids. V was pared by 5 bases and J by 1 base, with 22 bases between. The CDR3 here is CSAYDRGRGGGTDTQYF. The CDR3 DNA reads TGCAGTGCTTACGATCGGGGACGAGGCGGGGGCACAGATACGCAGTATTTT.

The chain joins TRBV19 to TRBJ2-1; no clear D gene. CDR1 and CDR2 from the germline V gene are LNHDA and SQIVND (reference sequence). The CDR3 is made up of 11 amino acids. With 7 bases removed from V and 4 bases from J, the gap between germline ends came to 5 bases. The CDR3 region is CASTGYNEQFF. The CDR3 nucleotides read TGTGCCAGTACAGGATACAATGAGCAGTTCTTC.

The V call is TRBV5-1, the J call TRBJ2-2; D is unclear. CDR1 is SGHRS, CDR2 YFSETQ, per germline. Trimming cost V 7 bases and J 5 bases, with 12 bases left between them. This CDR3 has 13 amino acids. DNA of the CDR3: TGCGCCAGCCGTGGTATGGGAACCGGGGAGCTGTTTTTT. Encoded protein: CASRGMGTGELFF.

The chain has TRBV20-1 and TRBJ1-2; TRBD1 is a possible D gene (5 bases). Trimming removed 3 bases at V and 8 bases at J, with 16 bases between. Per the germline V gene, CDR1 is DFQATT and CDR2 is SNEGSKA (reference sequence). The CDR3 covers 13 residues. The CDR3 region is CSASLAGFVGYTF. The DNA of the CDR3 is TGCAGTGCTAGCTTAGCAGGGTTCGTCGGCTACACCTTC.

This clonotype turned up a few times. The chain recombines TRBV11-3 with TRBJ1-1; TRBD1 might be the D (6 bases). This CDR3 contains 14 residues. V lost 3 bases to trimming and J lost 2 bases, with 10 bases between them. Germline V gene lookup returns CDR1 SGHNT and CDR2 YENEEA. This chain's CDR3 is CASSFGRGNTEAFF. The CDR3 DNA follows: TGTGCCAGCAGCTTTGGCAGGGGAAACACTGAAGCTTTCTTT.

The chain recombines TRBV19 with TRBJ2-7; 10 bases fit TRBD1. CDR3 length equals 14 residues. Germline V gives CDR1 LNHDA, CDR2 SQIVND (reference sequence). J gave up 6 bases and V 5 bases, and 7 bases lay outside the gene matches. This chain's CDR3 is CASSPPDRGTEQYF. The CDR3 DNA is TGTGCCAGTAGTCCACCGGACAGGGGGACCGAGCAGTACTTC.

The J gene is TRBJ2-1, the V gene TRBV25-1, with D perhaps given as TRBD1 or TRBD2 (5 bases each). CDR1 MGHDK and CDR2 SYGVNS come from the germline V gene. V lost 8 bases and J lost 6, with 11 bases in between. The CDR3 is 12 residues long. The CDR3 is CASRGTRNEQFF. CDR3 DNA sequence: TGTGCCAGCCGTGGGACCCGCAATGAGCAGTTCTTC.

By its share, this clonotype is medium-sized. The rearrangement uses TRBV18 and TRBJ2-5; no clear D. The CDR3 is 12 amino acids. Germline-derived CDR1 and CDR2 are KGHSH and LQKENI. Deletions cut 5 bases from V and 0 bases from J, with 4 bases between. For the CDR3, the DNA is TGTGCCAGCTCAGGGAACCAAGAGACCCAGTACTTC. This codes for CASSGNQETQYF. The complete variable domain, with remaining parts taken from reference TRBV18 and TRBJ2-5, reads NAGVMQNPRHLVRRRGQEARLRCSPMKGHSHVYWYRQLPEEGLKFMVYLQKENIIDESGMPKERFSAEFPKEGPSILRIQQVVRGDSAAYFCASSGNQETQYFGPGTRLLVL.

In its sample, this clonotype was seen a few times. The CDR3 DNA is TGTGCCAGGGTCCTCCACATGAACACTGAAGCTTTCTTT. As protein: CARVLHMNTEAFF. This chain connects TRBV27 to TRBJ1-1; no clear D. Germline V gene data show CDR1 as MNHEY and CDR2 as SMNVEV (reference sequence). This CDR3 comprises 13 residues. Trimming removed 9 bases at V and 0 bases at J, with 11 bases between.

The V and J genes are TRBV12-1 and TRBJ2-7; the table gives TRBD1 as D, unverified against the DNA. TRBV12-1 is a pseudogene segment. The CDR3 length is 15 residues. The CDR3 DNA reads TGTGCCAGCAGCGGGTGCAGGGTAGGATTTCACGAGCAGTACTTC. Translation: CASSGCRVGFHEQYF.

This chain connects TRBV5-1 to TRBJ1-2, with 9 bases matching TRBD1. The CDR3 consists of 18 residues. The V gene end was trimmed by 4 bases and the J gene end by 2 bases; junction bases not matched to a gene: 15. Looked up from germline, CDR1 is SGHRS and CDR2 is YFSETQ. CDR3 DNA: TGCGCCAGCAGCACCCGCACAGGGGGCCCAATGACAAACTATGGCTACACCTTC. Translating gives CASSTRTGGPMTNYGYTF.

V is TRBV20-1 and J is TRBJ2-3, with 11 bases aligning to TRBD2. With 3 bases clipped from V and 5 bases from J, the junction kept 7 bases outside the gene matches. Germline V gene sequence: CDR1 DFQATT, CDR2 SNEGSKA (reference sequence). CDR3 length: 15 residues. CDR3: CSASPLAGGLDTQYF. The CDR3 bases are TGCAGTGCTAGTCCGTTAGCGGGAGGGCTAGATACGCAGTATTTT.

The chain links TRBV7-8 to TRBJ1-6; D gene unclear. With 5 bases removed from V and 7 bases from J, the gap between germline ends came to 15 bases. CDR1 is SGHVS and CDR2 is FQNEAQ in the germline V gene. The CDR3 is 15 amino acids. In DNA, the CDR3 is TGTGCCAGCAGCACACATAGGAACCTCAATTCACCCCTCCACTTT. This gives the protein CASSTHRNLNSPLHF.